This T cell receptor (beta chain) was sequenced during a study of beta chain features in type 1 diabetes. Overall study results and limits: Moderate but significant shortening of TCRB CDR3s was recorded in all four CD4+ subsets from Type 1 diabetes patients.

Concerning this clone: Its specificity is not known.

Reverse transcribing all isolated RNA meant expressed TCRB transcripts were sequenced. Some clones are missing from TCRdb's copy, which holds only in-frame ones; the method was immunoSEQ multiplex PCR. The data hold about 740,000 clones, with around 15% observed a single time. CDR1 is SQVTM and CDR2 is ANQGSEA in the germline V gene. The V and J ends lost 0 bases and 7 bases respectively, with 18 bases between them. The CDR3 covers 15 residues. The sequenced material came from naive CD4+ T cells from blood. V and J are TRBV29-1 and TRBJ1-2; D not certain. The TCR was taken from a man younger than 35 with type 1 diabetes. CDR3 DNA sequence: TGCAGCGTTGAAGATGGAGCAACAACCACGGGTGGCTACACCTTC. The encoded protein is CSVEDGATTTGGYTF.